The clone carrying this TCR beta chain was observed at least ten times. TCRdb passed the 5' RACE reads through MiXCR, listing each CDR3 protein once. The table records 230,000 or so distinct CDR3 sequences, 3.6% of them present only once. The CDR3 contains 15 residues. CDR1 is SGHRS and CDR2 is YFSETQ in the germline V gene. V lost 4 bases, J lost 1 base, and 7 bases stayed unmatched. This entry belongs to a study of T cells after yellow fever vaccination. This chain connects TRBV5-1 to TRBJ1-2; TRBD1 matches at 7 bases. The sample was PBMCs, taken 15 days after the yellow fever booster vaccination. This TCR was recovered from a man aged 18-30 years who received the YFV17D yellow fever vaccine. This CDR3 reads CASSGGTAVNYGYTF. The CDR3 DNA reads TGCGCCAGCAGCGGGGGGACAGCGGTTAACTATGGCTACACCTTC.